This TCR beta chain was recovered during a study of cytomegalovirus exposure and HLA in healthy donors. The CDR3 contains 14 residues. Germline-derived CDR1 and CDR2 are SGHVS and FQNEAQ. V lost 7 bases and J 0 bases, leaving 13 bases between the germline ends. Measured with immunoSEQ multiplex PCR; TCRdb has only the in-frame clones, and not every one. Here the sample spans 150,000 to 200,000 clones, approximately 86% being singletons. The sequence derives from a man aged 30-40 years in good health and CMV-seropositive. This chain uses TRBV7-8 with TRBJ2-7; D perhaps matches TRBD2 (5 bases). The material sequenced was PBMCs. The CDR3 DNA reads TGTGCCAGCACCGACGGTGGAGGCTCCTACGAGCAGTACTTC. This translates into CASTDGGGSYEQYF.